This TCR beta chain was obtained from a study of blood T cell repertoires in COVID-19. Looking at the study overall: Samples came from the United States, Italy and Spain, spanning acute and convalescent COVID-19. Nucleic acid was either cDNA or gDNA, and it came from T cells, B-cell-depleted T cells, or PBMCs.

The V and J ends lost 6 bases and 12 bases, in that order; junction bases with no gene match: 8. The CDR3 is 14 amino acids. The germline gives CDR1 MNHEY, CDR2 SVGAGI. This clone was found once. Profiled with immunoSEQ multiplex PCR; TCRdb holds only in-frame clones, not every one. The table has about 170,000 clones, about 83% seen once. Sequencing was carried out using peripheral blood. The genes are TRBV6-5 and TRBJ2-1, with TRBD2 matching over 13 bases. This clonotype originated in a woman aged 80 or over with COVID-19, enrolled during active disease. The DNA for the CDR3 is TGTGCCAGCAGCCCGGGACTAGCGGGACGGTTGCAGTTCTTC. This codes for CASSPGLAGRLQFF.